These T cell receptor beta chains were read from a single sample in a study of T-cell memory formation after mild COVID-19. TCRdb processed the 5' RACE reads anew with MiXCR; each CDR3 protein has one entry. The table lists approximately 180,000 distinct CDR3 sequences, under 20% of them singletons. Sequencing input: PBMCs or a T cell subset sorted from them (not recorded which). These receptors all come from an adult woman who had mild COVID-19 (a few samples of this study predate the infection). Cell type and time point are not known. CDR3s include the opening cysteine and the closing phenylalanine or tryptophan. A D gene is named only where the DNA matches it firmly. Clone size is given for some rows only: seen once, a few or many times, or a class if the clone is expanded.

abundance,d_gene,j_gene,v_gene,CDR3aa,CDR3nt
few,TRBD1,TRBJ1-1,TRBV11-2,CASSLVGQGSMNTEAFF,TGTGCCAGCAGCTTAGTCGGACAGGGTTCCATGAACACTGAAGCTTTCTTT
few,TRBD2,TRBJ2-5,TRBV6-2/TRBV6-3,CASRSSGSRQETQYF,TGTGCCAGCAGATCCAGCGGGAGTCGCCAAGAGACCCAGTACTTC
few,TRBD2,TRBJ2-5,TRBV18,CASSQGLVETQYF,TGTGCCAGCTCACAGGGACTAGTTGAGACCCAGTACTTC
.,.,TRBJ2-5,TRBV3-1,CASTGIETQYF,TGTGCCAGCACGGGAATTGAGACCCAGTACTTC
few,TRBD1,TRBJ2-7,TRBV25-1,CASRGDREDEVYEQYF,TGTGCCAGCAGGGGGGACAGAGAGGATGAGGTCTACGAGCAGTACTTC
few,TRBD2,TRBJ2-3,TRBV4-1,CASSPNVLGTSGTQYF,TGCGCCAGCAGCCCAAACGTATTAGGGACTAGCGGTACGCAGTATTTT
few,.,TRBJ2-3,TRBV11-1,CASSRDSDTQYF,TGTGCCAGCAGCAGAGATTCGGATACGCAGTATTTT
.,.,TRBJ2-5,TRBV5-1,CASRPGGPKGETQYF,TGCGCCAGCCGTCCGGGCGGGCCAAAGGGAGAGACCCAGTACTTC
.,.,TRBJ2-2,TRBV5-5,CASSVGHLANTGELFF,TGTGCCAGCAGCGTAGGACACCTCGCGAACACCGGGGAGCTGTTTTTT
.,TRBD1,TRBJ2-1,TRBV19,CASSIGQGRDEQFF,TGTGCCAGTAGTATCGGACAGGGACGTGATGAGCAGTTCTTC
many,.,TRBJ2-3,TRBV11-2,CASSPGTASDTQYF,TGTGCCAGCAGCCCTGGGACGGCCTCAGATACGCAGTATTTT
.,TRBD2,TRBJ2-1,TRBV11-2,CASSQLAGRPNEQFF,TGTGCCAGCAGTCAACTAGCGGGGAGACCCAATGAGCAGTTCTTC